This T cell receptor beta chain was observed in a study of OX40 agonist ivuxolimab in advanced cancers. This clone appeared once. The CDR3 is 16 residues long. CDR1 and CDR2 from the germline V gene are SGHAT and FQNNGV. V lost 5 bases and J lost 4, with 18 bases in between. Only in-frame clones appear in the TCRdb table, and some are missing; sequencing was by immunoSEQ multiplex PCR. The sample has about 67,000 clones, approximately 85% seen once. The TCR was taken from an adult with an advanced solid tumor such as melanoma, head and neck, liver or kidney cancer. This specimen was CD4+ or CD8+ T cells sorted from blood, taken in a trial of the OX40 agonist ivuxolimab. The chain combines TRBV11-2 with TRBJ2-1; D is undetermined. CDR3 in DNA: TGTGCCAGCAGCCCTAAGTCCCTGGGGTATTACAATGAGCAGTTCTTC. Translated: CASSPKSLGYYNEQFF.